This is a list of T cell receptor beta chains from one sample in a study of blood T cell repertoires in COVID-19. TCRdb's copy holds only in-frame clones and misses some; the assay was immunoSEQ multiplex PCR. The sample has 200,000 to 300,000 clones; approximately 88% are singletons. The sequenced sample consisted of PBMCs or T cells enriched from blood (not recorded which). The receptor source for this set is a woman aged 40 to 49 with acute COVID-19. Each CDR3 is given with its conserved first and last residue. A D gene is named only where the DNA matches it firmly. For some rows the clone size is stated as once, few or many, or as a class when expanded; others skip it.

CDR3 DNA: TGTGCCAGTAGAAGACAGGGGACTAGCGGGCCCTACAATGAGCAGTTCTTC
CDR3 protein: CASRRQGTSGPYNEQFF
V gene: TRBV19
clone size: .
J gene: TRBJ2-1
D gene: TRBD2

CDR3 DNA: TGCGCCAGCTCTACCGAAAGCTCTGGAAACACCATATATTTT
CDR3 protein: CASSTESSGNTIYF
V gene: TRBV5-1
clone size: .
J gene: TRBJ1-3
D gene: .

CDR3 DNA: TGTGCCAGCAGCCAACGTCTAGACAATGAGCAGTTCTTC
CDR3 protein: CASSQRLDNEQFF
V gene: TRBV16
clone size: .
J gene: TRBJ2-1
D gene: .

CDR3 DNA: TGCGCCAGCAGCTTGGCCACCCCGAGCGGAGCCAAAAACATTCAGTACTTC
CDR3 protein: CASSLATPSGAKNIQYF
V gene: TRBV5-1
clone size: once
J gene: TRBJ2-4
D gene: .

CDR3 DNA: TGTGCCAGCAGCTCACTGACTGATGACCAAGGAAAACTGTTTTTT
CDR3 protein: CASSSLTDDQGKLFF
V gene: TRBV11-2
clone size: .
J gene: TRBJ1-4
D gene: .

CDR3 DNA: TGCAGCGTTAGGGGCGGGGGCCTGATCACCGGGGAGCTGTTTTTT
CDR3 protein: CSVRGGGLITGELFF
V gene: TRBV29-1
clone size: .
J gene: TRBJ2-2
D gene: .

CDR3 DNA: TGCAGCGTTGAGGTGGGAGCCGGGGAGACCCAGTACTTC
CDR3 protein: CSVEVGAGETQYF
V gene: TRBV29-1
clone size: .
J gene: TRBJ2-5
D gene: .

CDR3 DNA: TGTGCCAGCAGCATAGGACAGGGGAGAAATGAGCAGTTCTTC
CDR3 protein: CASSIGQGRNEQFF
V gene: TRBV5-4
clone size: .
J gene: TRBJ2-1
D gene: TRBD1

CDR3 DNA: TGTGCCAGCAGCGTAGGTCCAGGGATGAGCTCTGGAAACACCATATATTTT
CDR3 protein: CASSVGPGMSSGNTIYF
V gene: TRBV9
clone size: .
J gene: TRBJ1-3
D gene: .

CDR3 DNA: TGTGCCAGCAGTAGGGGGGGAATGAACACTGAAGCTTTCTTT
CDR3 protein: CASSRGGMNTEAFF
V gene: TRBV7-2
clone size: .
J gene: TRBJ1-1
D gene: .

CDR3 DNA: TGTGCTAGTGGTTTTCAGGGTTGGCCCCTCCACTTT
CDR3 protein: CASGFQGWPLHF
V gene: TRBV12-5
clone size: .
J gene: TRBJ1-6
D gene: .

CDR3 DNA: TGTGCCAGCAGTCAGACGGGCTCGGGGGGCTACACCTTC
CDR3 protein: CASSQTGSGGYTF
V gene: TRBV12-3/TRBV12-4
clone size: .
J gene: TRBJ1-2
D gene: .

CDR3 DNA: TGTGCCTGTAGGGACAGGGGCGGCTATGGCTACACCTTC
CDR3 protein: CACRDRGGYGYTF
V gene: TRBV19
clone size: .
J gene: TRBJ1-2
D gene: TRBD1

CDR3 DNA: TGTGCCAGCAGCTTAGGTTTGGAGGGATATGGCTACACCTTC
CDR3 protein: CASSLGLEGYGYTF
V gene: TRBV7-2
clone size: once
J gene: TRBJ1-2
D gene: .

CDR3 DNA: TGCGCCAGCAGCCAACTCCTGGGACAGGGCTACGAGCAGTACTTC
CDR3 protein: CASSQLLGQGYEQYF
V gene: TRBV4-3
clone size: .
J gene: TRBJ2-7
D gene: TRBD1

CDR3 DNA: TGCGCCAGCAGTGACAGCGGGAGGGTCGGGGAGCTGTTTTTT
CDR3 protein: CASSDSGRVGELFF
V gene: TRBV10-1
clone size: .
J gene: TRBJ2-2
D gene: TRBD2

CDR3 DNA: TGTGCCAGCAGCTCACAGGCGATTAACACTGAAGCTTTCTTT
CDR3 protein: CASSSQAINTEAFF
V gene: TRBV7-2
clone size: .
J gene: TRBJ1-1
D gene: .

CDR3 DNA: TGTGCCAGCAGCTATCCGGGACAGGGGAGCGCCTATAATTCACCCCTCCACTTT
CDR3 protein: CASSYPGQGSAYNSPLHF
V gene: TRBV6-2/TRBV6-3
clone size: .
J gene: TRBJ1-6
D gene: TRBD1

CDR3 DNA: TGTGCCAGCAGCCAGTCCGGGCAGGGGGCCTATGGCTACACCTTC
CDR3 protein: CASSQSGQGAYGYTF
V gene: TRBV16
clone size: .
J gene: TRBJ1-2
D gene: TRBD1

CDR3 DNA: TGTGCCAGCTCGCCGGATAACAGGGTATCTGGAAACACCATATATTTT
CDR3 protein: CASSPDNRVSGNTIYF
V gene: TRBV18
clone size: .
J gene: TRBJ1-3
D gene: .

CDR3 DNA: TGCGCCAGCAGCGTCACAGGGGGCGCTGACTATGGCTACACCTTC
CDR3 protein: CASSVTGGADYGYTF
V gene: TRBV5-1
clone size: .
J gene: TRBJ1-2
D gene: TRBD1

CDR3 DNA: TGTGCCAGCAGCTCGACAGTTTATACCGGGGAGCTGTTTTTT
CDR3 protein: CASSSTVYTGELFF
V gene: TRBV7-9
clone size: once
J gene: TRBJ2-2
D gene: .

CDR3 DNA: TGTGCCACCAGCCCGAGAGGGCCTAGCGCCGGGGAGCTGTTTTTT
CDR3 protein: CATSPRGPSAGELFF
V gene: TRBV15
clone size: .
J gene: TRBJ2-2
D gene: .

CDR3 DNA: TGTGCCAGCAGCTTAGGTCTAGCGGGGACAGATACGCAGTATTTT
CDR3 protein: CASSLGLAGTDTQYF
V gene: TRBV7-8
clone size: .
J gene: TRBJ2-3
D gene: TRBD2

CDR3 DNA: TGTGCCTGGAGTGTACGGAACAGGGGTGATCAGCCCCAGCATTTT
CDR3 protein: CAWSVRNRGDQPQHF
V gene: TRBV30
clone size: once
J gene: TRBJ1-5
D gene: TRBD1

CDR3 DNA: TGTGCCAGCAGCTTAGACGCACAGCTGAATGAAAAACTGTTTTTT
CDR3 protein: CASSLDAQLNEKLFF
V gene: TRBV7-9
clone size: .
J gene: TRBJ1-4
D gene: .

CDR3 DNA: TGTGCCAGCAGCCCTACAGGCAGGAGAAATACGAACACCGGGGAGCTGTTTTTT
CDR3 protein: CASSPTGRRNTNTGELFF
V gene: TRBV21-1
clone size: .
J gene: TRBJ2-2
D gene: .

CDR3 DNA: TGTGCCAGCAGCCCCCCCTCTGGCGGGGGGGCAAATGAGCAGTTCTTC
CDR3 protein: CASSPPSGGGANEQFF
V gene: TRBV7-2
clone size: .
J gene: TRBJ2-1
D gene: TRBD2

CDR3 DNA: TGTGCCAGTAGTATCACAGGGAAGGACACTGAAGCTTTCTTT
CDR3 protein: CASSITGKDTEAFF
V gene: TRBV19
clone size: .
J gene: TRBJ1-1
D gene: .

CDR3 DNA: TGTGCCATCAGCCCCGACAGGGACGCACGGCCCCAGCATTTT
CDR3 protein: CAISPDRDARPQHF
V gene: TRBV10-3
clone size: .
J gene: TRBJ1-5
D gene: TRBD1

CDR3 DNA: TGTGCCAGCAGTTTAGGTTTGGGGGGAATCTACGAGCAGTACTTC
CDR3 protein: CASSLGLGGIYEQYF
V gene: TRBV27
clone size: .
J gene: TRBJ2-7
D gene: .

CDR3 DNA: TGTGCCAGCAGGATCGGGACTAGCGGGAGGGCAGATACGCAGTATTTT
CDR3 protein: CASRIGTSGRADTQYF
V gene: TRBV6-4
clone size: .
J gene: TRBJ2-3
D gene: TRBD2

CDR3 DNA: TGTGCCAGCAGCTCGACAGGTTTGGAGACCCAGTACTTC
CDR3 protein: CASSSTGLETQYF
V gene: TRBV7-2
clone size: .
J gene: TRBJ2-5
D gene: .

CDR3 DNA: TGCGCCAGCAGCCAACACAGGGGTGGAAACACCATATATTTT
CDR3 protein: CASSQHRGGNTIYF
V gene: TRBV4-3
clone size: .
J gene: TRBJ1-3
D gene: TRBD1

CDR3 DNA: TGTGCCAGCAGCTTATACTACAGGGAGAGCACTGAAGCTTTCTTT
CDR3 protein: CASSLYYRESTEAFF
V gene: TRBV7-2
clone size: .
J gene: TRBJ1-1
D gene: .

CDR3 DNA: TGTGCCAGCAGCCCACGACTAGCGGGTGCTTTGGGAGATACGCAGTATTTT
CDR3 protein: CASSPRLAGALGDTQYF
V gene: TRBV11-2
clone size: .
J gene: TRBJ2-3
D gene: TRBD2

CDR3 DNA: TGTGCCAGCAGCCCGACTAGCGGGAGGGCCGGGGCCGGGGAGCTGTTTTTT
CDR3 protein: CASSPTSGRAGAGELFF
V gene: TRBV11-3
clone size: .
J gene: TRBJ2-2
D gene: TRBD2

CDR3 DNA: TGCGCCAGCAGCGGGAACAGGGGGAAGAACACTGAAGCTTTCTTT
CDR3 protein: CASSGNRGKNTEAFF
V gene: TRBV5-1
clone size: .
J gene: TRBJ1-1
D gene: TRBD1